This paragraph covers one T cell receptor (beta chain) sequence. The antigen remains undetermined. The sample comes from a study of Tregs in tolerant kidney transplant recipients. Study context: Related graft donors supplied nonmyeloablative bone marrow transplants, and mixed chimerism was transient.

V lost 4 bases and J lost 8, with 17 bases in between. The germline CDR1 and CDR2 sequences are SGHNT and YENEEA. This CDR3 contains 15 residues. The study, taken as a whole, reports: Tregs expanded with activated donor B cells seemed most donor-specific. Antigen-driven expansion was suggested because donor-specific Tregs expanded more than all Tregs in tolerant patients. Some patients' samples used different primers over time, so nucleotide sequences weren't comparable.

Sequenced by immunoSEQ multiplex PCR; TCRdb stores in-frame clones only, minus some. The table lists approximately 100,000 clones, roughly 93% of them singletons. This TCR derives from a human donor who received a combined kidney and bone marrow transplant. The sample here was CD4+ T cells from blood, taken before the transplant. This chain connects TRBV11-3 to TRBJ1-4; tentatively, D is TRBD1 (6 bases). CDR3 sequence (DNA): TGTGCCAGCAGCTCCCGTAGGACAGTGGGGGAAAAACTGTTTTTT. Protein: CASSSRRTVGEKLFF.